The clone carrying this T cell receptor (beta chain) has a single count. Antigen unknown. Libraries were prepared by immunoSEQ multiplex PCR; TCRdb keeps only in-frame clonotypes and omits some of them. The sample carries about 130,000 clones, about 93% recorded once. The data were obtained in a study of T cell responses to AZD1222 COVID-19 vaccine. Study-level points and caveats: Per reports, nearly half of all spike-specific TCRs target regions that are unmutated in variants. Donors in the cohort were predominantly white British and more often female, and clonal diversity was possibly underestimated.

The germline V gene has CDR1 LGHNA and CDR2 YSLEER. The V end was cut by 5 bases, the J end by 8 bases, with 22 bases between. The CDR3 contains 16 residues. Pooling was applied to second doses at about 4 or about 12 weeks. This specimen consisted of peripheral blood, obtained 28 days after the second AZD1222 dose. This chain links TRBV4-3 with TRBJ1-5; D gene ambiguous. This receptor was obtained from an adult who received the AZD1222 COVID-19 vaccine. In DNA form, the CDR3 reads TGCGCCAGCAGCAAAAGCGTAGGCGAGGGCGTAAAGCCCCAGCATTTT. Translating it yields CASSKSVGEGVKPQHF.